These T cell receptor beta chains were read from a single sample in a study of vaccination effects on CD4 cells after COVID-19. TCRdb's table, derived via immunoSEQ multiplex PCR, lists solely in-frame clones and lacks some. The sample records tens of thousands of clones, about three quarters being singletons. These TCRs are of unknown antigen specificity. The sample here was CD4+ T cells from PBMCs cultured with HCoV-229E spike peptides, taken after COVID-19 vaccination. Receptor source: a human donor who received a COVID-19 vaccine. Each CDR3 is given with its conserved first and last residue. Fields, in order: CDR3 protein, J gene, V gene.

cdr3_aa: CASSQPSTDTQYF
j_call: TRBJ2-3
v_call: TRBV11-1

cdr3_aa: CASGQTWGAGGELFF
j_call: TRBJ2-2
v_call: TRBV12-5

cdr3_aa: CASSSRSGGVSGANVLTF
j_call: TRBJ2-6
v_call: TRBV19

cdr3_aa: CASSRLRDTQYF
j_call: TRBJ2-3
v_call: TRBV12-3/TRBV12-4

cdr3_aa: CASSQASGDYNNEQFF
j_call: TRBJ2-1
v_call: TRBV4-1

cdr3_aa: CASSPDGNEKLFF
j_call: TRBJ1-4
v_call: TRBV6-4

cdr3_aa: CASSAPTGAGELFF
j_call: TRBJ2-2
v_call: TRBV5-1

cdr3_aa: CASSFGQIGNTIYF
j_call: TRBJ1-3
v_call: TRBV6-5

cdr3_aa: CASSRREDNSPLHF
j_call: TRBJ1-6
v_call: TRBV19

cdr3_aa: CASSSTLGAGYTF
j_call: TRBJ1-2
v_call: TRBV27

cdr3_aa: CASSLKGPGGYYGYTF
j_call: TRBJ1-2
v_call: TRBV28

cdr3_aa: CASGLVFTGTAHSNQPQHF
j_call: TRBJ1-5
v_call: TRBV12-5

cdr3_aa: CASRRDSAHMNTEAFF
j_call: TRBJ1-1
v_call: TRBV5-1

cdr3_aa: CASSDRLGRVEETQYF
j_call: TRBJ2-5
v_call: TRBV9

cdr3_aa: CASSSRGGFGTDTQYF
j_call: TRBJ2-3
v_call: TRBV7-3

cdr3_aa: CASSLYGGGQETQYF
j_call: TRBJ2-5
v_call: TRBV7-2

cdr3_aa: CASLQTPGTGFTDTQYF
j_call: TRBJ2-3
v_call: TRBV18

cdr3_aa: CASSELPTGQETQYF
j_call: TRBJ2-5
v_call: TRBV2

cdr3_aa: CASSLVGASYNEQFF
j_call: TRBJ2-1
v_call: TRBV5-1

cdr3_aa: CASSQTGQALAKNIQYF
j_call: TRBJ2-4
v_call: TRBV4-1

cdr3_aa: CARAGVVGEQFF
j_call: TRBJ2-1
v_call: TRBV24-1

cdr3_aa: CASSLDRADYNEQFF
j_call: TRBJ2-1
v_call: TRBV5-1

cdr3_aa: CASSLSVNTEAFF
j_call: TRBJ1-1
v_call: TRBV12-3/TRBV12-4

cdr3_aa: CASSDPKGQENSPLHF
j_call: TRBJ1-6
v_call: TRBV6-4

cdr3_aa: CASRVMLPGTF
j_call: TRBJ1-2
v_call: TRBV2

cdr3_aa: CASSYLDRGYGYTF
j_call: TRBJ1-2
v_call: TRBV6-5

cdr3_aa: CASRMNTQPQHF
j_call: TRBJ1-5
v_call: TRBV6-6

cdr3_aa: CASSRAGFNTDTQYF
j_call: TRBJ2-3
v_call: TRBV7-8

cdr3_aa: CASRSEGLYYGYTF
j_call: TRBJ1-2
v_call: TRBV2

cdr3_aa: CSVGQGEKNTGELFF
j_call: TRBJ2-2
v_call: TRBV29-1

cdr3_aa: CASSLVGDRNSPLHF
j_call: TRBJ1-6
v_call: TRBV5-1

cdr3_aa: CASSLASTGSDTQYF
j_call: TRBJ2-3
v_call: TRBV5-1

cdr3_aa: CATSLTGDLGYTF
j_call: TRBJ1-2
v_call: TRBV15

cdr3_aa: CASSVVDTGGSRTEAFF
j_call: TRBJ1-1
v_call: TRBV9

cdr3_aa: CASSPIIGGEAFF
j_call: TRBJ1-1
v_call: TRBV18

cdr3_aa: CASSYGGGARYNEQFF
j_call: TRBJ2-1
v_call: TRBV6-5

cdr3_aa: CAWSVNGDEQFF
j_call: TRBJ2-1
v_call: TRBV30

cdr3_aa: CASSLDLRGSYGYTF
j_call: TRBJ1-2
v_call: TRBV11-2

cdr3_aa: CASSRLGEENTGELFF
j_call: TRBJ2-2
v_call: TRBV6-2/TRBV6-3

cdr3_aa: CASSFGPGELFF
j_call: TRBJ2-2
v_call: TRBV14

cdr3_aa: CASSTGQLQGNYGYTF
j_call: TRBJ1-2
v_call: TRBV5-1

cdr3_aa: CSVAHPSTDTQYF
j_call: TRBJ2-3
v_call: TRBV29-1

cdr3_aa: CAWSVGLLPKNIQYF
j_call: TRBJ2-4
v_call: TRBV30

cdr3_aa: CASSIVGGGNTIYF
j_call: TRBJ1-3
v_call: TRBV19

cdr3_aa: CAFRRQGSNQPQHF
j_call: TRBJ1-5
v_call: TRBV30

cdr3_aa: CASSQWTFQGPDTQYF
j_call: TRBJ2-3
v_call: TRBV3-1/TRBV3-2

cdr3_aa: CASSIIGGGNSGANVLTF
j_call: TRBJ2-6
v_call: TRBV19

cdr3_aa: CASSPTLETQYF
j_call: TRBJ2-5
v_call: TRBV5-1

cdr3_aa: CAISESGQEREKLFF
j_call: TRBJ1-4
v_call: TRBV10-3

cdr3_aa: CASSDAGGHYNEQFF
j_call: TRBJ2-1
v_call: TRBV6-1

cdr3_aa: CASSELGRRSYGYTF
j_call: TRBJ1-2
v_call: TRBV10-2

cdr3_aa: CASSPGTGGDYGYTF
j_call: TRBJ1-2
v_call: TRBV6-4

cdr3_aa: CSVARQGANTEAFF
j_call: TRBJ1-1
v_call: TRBV29-1